This is a list of T cell receptor beta chains from one sample in a study of OX40 agonist ivuxolimab in advanced cancers. The table came from immunoSEQ multiplex PCR; TCRdb's copy has only in-frame clones and leaves some out. Altogether 50,000 to 70,000 clones are present, roughly nine tenths being singletons, with the ten largest covering approximately 15%. The sample in question was CD4+ or CD8+ T cells sorted from blood, obtained in a trial of the OX40 agonist ivuxolimab. These receptors originate from an adult with an advanced solid tumor such as melanoma, head and neck, liver or kidney cancer. CDR3s include the opening cysteine and the closing phenylalanine or tryptophan. D genes are given only for firm matches. The listing skips clone size in some rows; elsewhere it reads once, few, many or a size class.

J gene	D gene	CDR3 length	V gene	clone size	CDR3 protein	CDR3 DNA
TRBJ1-2	-	11	TRBV30	-	CATQGNYGYTF	TGTGCAACCCAGGGCAACTATGGCTACACCTTC
TRBJ1-5	-	14	TRBV5-1	few	CASSLATDVPPQHF	TGCGCCAGCAGCTTGGCCACCGATGTCCCACCCCAGCATTTT
TRBJ1-2	-	12	TRBV9	-	CASSQVANGYTF	TGTGCCAGCAGCCAGGTCGCAAACGGCTACACCTTC
TRBJ1-5	TRBD1	17	TRBV15	-	CATSSPGQGSSNQPQHF	TGTGCCACCAGCAGTCCGGGACAGGGGTCTAGCAATCAGCCCCAGCATTTT
TRBJ2-1	TRBD2	17	TRBV29-1	-	CSLGAELAGGIYNEQFF	TGCAGCTTGGGGGCGGAACTAGCGGGAGGAATTTACAATGAGCAGTTCTTC
TRBJ2-7	-	14	TRBV7-9	-	CASSLAVTDYEQYF	TGTGCCAGCAGCTTAGCCGTGACAGACTACGAGCAGTACTTC
TRBJ2-7	-	13	TRBV7-2	-	CASSSTTGYEQYF	TGTGCCAGCAGCTCAACCACTGGCTACGAGCAGTACTTC
TRBJ1-5	-	14	TRBV6-1	-	CASTPRQPHQPQHF	TGTGCCAGCACCCCCCGGCAGCCACATCAGCCCCAGCATTTT
TRBJ2-7	-	13	TRBV11-2	-	CASIGGLTYEQYF	TGTGCCAGCATTGGTGGTCTAACCTACGAGCAGTACTTC
TRBJ1-1	-	12	TRBV11-2	-	CASSLDRVEAFF	TGTGCCAGCAGCCTTGACAGAGTTGAAGCTTTCTTT
TRBJ2-1	-	16	TRBV6-1	-	CASSEGSAGIYNEQFF	TGTGCCAGCAGTGAAGGCTCGGCAGGGATATACAATGAGCAGTTCTTC
TRBJ1-2	-	13	TRBV30	-	CAWSVTGLHGYTF	TGTGCCTGGAGTGTAACAGGGCTCCATGGCTACACCTTC
TRBJ2-1	TRBD2	17	TRBV7-9	-	CASSRGLTSGRGNEQFF	TGTGCCAGCAGCAGAGGACTGACTAGCGGGAGGGGGAATGAGCAGTTCTTC
TRBJ2-7	-	16	TRBV29-1	-	CSVERGGAGTSYEQYF	TGCAGCGTTGAGAGGGGGGGAGCGGGAACTTCCTACGAGCAGTACTTC
TRBJ2-1	-	14	TRBV27	-	CASSTTGTHNEQFF	TGTGCCAGCAGTACCACCGGGACCCACAATGAGCAGTTCTTC
TRBJ2-2	-	14	TRBV27	-	CASRLGGNTGELFF	TGTGCCAGCCGACTCGGGGGCAACACCGGGGAGCTGTTTTTT
TRBJ1-2	-	14	TRBV5-5	-	CASSPDSGGYGYTF	TGTGCCAGCAGCCCCGACAGCGGGGGATATGGCTACACCTTC
TRBJ2-3	TRBD2	18	TRBV9	-	CASSVPMERETPSDTQYF	TGTGCCAGCAGCGTGCCGATGGAGCGGGAGACCCCATCAGATACGCAGTATTTT
TRBJ1-5	TRBD1	14	TRBV27	-	CASSFRGPAQPQHF	TGTGCCAGCAGTTTTAGGGGGCCGGCTCAGCCCCAGCATTTT
TRBJ1-4	-	13	TRBV27	-	CASSLVSYEKLFF	TGTGCCAGCAGTTTAGTCAGCTATGAAAAACTGTTTTTT
TRBJ2-2	-	14	TRBV4-1	-	CASSQRGGPGELFF	TGCGCCAGCAGCCAACGGGGAGGTCCCGGGGAGCTGTTTTTT
TRBJ2-4	TRBD1	14	TRBV5-1	-	CASRGQGMENIQYF	TGCGCCAGCAGGGGACAGGGGATGGAAAACATTCAGTACTTC
TRBJ1-1	-	17	TRBV5-1	-	CASSSKPLIGINTEAFF	TGCGCCAGCAGCTCAAAGCCGCTTATCGGAATAAACACTGAAGCTTTCTTT
TRBJ1-5	-	16	TRBV11-2	-	CASSLGGPYSNQPQHF	TGTGCCAGCAGCTTAGGAGGACCCTATAGCAATCAGCCCCAGCATTTT
TRBJ1-4	TRBD1	15	TRBV9	-	CASSETTGANEKLFF	TGTGCCAGCAGCGAAACGACAGGGGCTAATGAAAAACTGTTTTTT